These 23 T cell receptor beta chains were sequenced from one sample in a study of CD8 T cells in ankylosing spondylitis. TCRdb re-analysed the 5' RACE reads in MiXCR, keeping a single row per CDR3 protein. The sample carries roughly 150,000 distinct CDR3 sequences, approximately 32% recorded once. The specimen was synovial fluid, either unsorted or a sorted T cell fraction (not recorded which). The receptors derive from a male donor with ankylosing spondylitis.

This sequence joins TRBV27 and TRBJ2-3; D is uncertain. With 5 bases removed from V and 5 bases from J, the gap between germline ends came to 8 bases. The CDR3 totals 12 residues. Germline V CDR1 and CDR2: MNHEY, SMNVEV (reference sequence). The CDR3, as DNA: TGTGCCAGCAGTCCTCGCAAAGATACGCAGTATTTT. Protein product: CASSPRKDTQYF.

This clonotype has more than one count but fewer than ten. V and J are TRBV9 and TRBJ2-2; possibly TRBD1 for D (5 bases). This CDR3 comprises 12 residues. Trimming removed 6 bases from V and 3 bases from J, with 6 bases in between. From germline, CDR1 is SGDLS and CDR2 YYNGEE. CDR3 DNA: TGTGCCAGCAACAGGTACACCGGGGAGCTGTTTTTT. It translates to CASNRYTGELFF.

The chain combines TRBV4-1 with TRBJ1-5; no clear D gene. There are 13 residues in the CDR3. The germline CDR1 and CDR2 sequences are MGHRA and YSYEKL. The ends were cut back, 0 bases at V and 7 bases at J, with 7 bases in the middle. The CDR3 coding sequence is TGCGCCAGCAGCCAAGATCCCAGCCAGCCCCAGCATTTT. Protein: CASSQDPSQPQHF.

This sequence joins TRBV5-6 and TRBJ2-5, with TRBD2 matching 10 bases. The CDR3 has 19 amino acids. The ends lost 1 base at V and 1 base at J; junction bases unmatched: 13. Germline CDR1 is SGHDT and CDR2 is YYEEEE. Here the CDR3 DNA reads TGTGCCAGCAGCTTGATTTTAGCGGGGGGCACAATCCGCCAAGAGACCCAGTACTTC. Protein: CASSLILAGGTIRQETQYF.

This rearrangement joins TRBV15 to TRBJ2-7, with a tentative D call TRBD1 (6 bases). The V end lost 0 bases, the J end lost 3 bases, and 12 bases lay between the germline ends. The germline gives CDR1 LNHNV, CDR2 YYDKDF (reference sequence). This CDR3 has 15 residues. This CDR3 is CATSRDTGHNYEQYF. The CDR3 coding sequence is TGTGCCACCAGCAGAGATACGGGACACAACTACGAGCAGTACTTC.

This chain uses TRBV6-2 or TRBV6-3 with TRBJ2-3; D perhaps matches TRBD2 (5 bases). V lost 6 bases and J lost 2, with 12 bases in between. Per the germline V gene, CDR1 is MNHEY and CDR2 is SVGEGT. The CDR3 is 14 amino acids. As DNA, the CDR3 is TGTGCCAGCAGGGCGGAGGCCTACACAGATACGCAGTATTTT. The encoded protein is CASRAEAYTDTQYF.

In its sample, this clonotype was seen a few times. The CDR3 DNA is TGTGCCAGCAGCCTAACATGGACGGGCGAAGCTTTCTTT. Its translation is CASSLTWTGEAFF. This chain links TRBV7-9 with TRBJ1-1, with unresolved D. The CDR3 spans 13 residues. V was clipped by 5 bases and J by 8 bases, with 15 bases between them. Germline V gives CDR1 SEHNR, CDR2 FQNEAQ (reference sequence).

This clonotype occurred many times. The CDR3 loop is CASSSPPGQGSYEQYF. CDR3 sequence (DNA): TGTGCCAGCAGTTCTCCCCCTGGACAGGGCTCCTACGAGCAGTACTTC. The chain has TRBV28 and TRBJ2-7, with TRBD1 identical over 8 bases. V dropped 4 bases and J dropped 0; count of bases not matched to a gene: 8. The germline gives CDR1 MDHEN, CDR2 SYDVKM. The CDR3 consists of 16 residues.

This clonotype was counted only a few times. This rearrangement joins TRBV4-2 to TRBJ2-1, with 9 bases that match TRBD2. The junction had 4 bases not matched to a gene; V was cut back by 0 bases and J by 4 bases. Germline V gene data show CDR1 as LGHNA and CDR2 as YNFKEQ. The CDR3 covers 16 residues. The CDR3 reads CASSQEETSGYNEQFF. The CDR3 nucleotides are TGTGCCAGCAGCCAAGAAGAGACTAGCGGTTACAATGAGCAGTTCTTC.

This clonotype was picked up many times. CDR3 in amino acids: CASSLQYQETQYF. The CDR3 nucleotides read TGCGCCAGCAGCTTGCAGTACCAAGAGACCCAGTACTTC. The chain is built from TRBV5-1 and TRBJ2-5; D call uncertain. Trimming stripped 1 base from V and 0 bases from J, with 4 bases between. This CDR3 comprises 13 residues. The germline CDR1 and CDR2 sequences are SGHRS and YFSETQ.

V and J are TRBV2 and TRBJ2-4; TRBD1 agrees at 7 bases. V shed 1 base, J shed 9 bases, and the junction held 3 bases outside the gene matches. This CDR3 spans 13 amino acids. Germline V lookup: CDR1 SNHLY, CDR2 FYNNEI. The CDR3 DNA sequence: TGTGCCAGCAGTGAAGGCGCAGGGGGCATTCAGTACTTC. Amino acids: CASSEGAGGIQYF.

This clonotype appeared a few times. The chain combines TRBV5-1 with TRBJ1-1; D remains ambiguous. This CDR3 is built from 15 residues. Per germline, CDR1 SGHRS and CDR2 YFSETQ. V gave up 1 base and J gave up 5 bases, with 15 bases separating them. The CDR3 spells CASSLSSRRDTEAFF. CDR3 in DNA: TGCGCCAGCAGCTTGTCCTCAAGGCGGGATACTGAAGCTTTCTTT.

This clonotype showed up just a few times. V gene TRBV29-1 combines with J gene TRBJ2-7; no definite D call. Germline V gene lookup returns CDR1 SQVTM and CDR2 ANQGSEA. The CDR3 is made up of 13 amino acids. With 4 bases removed from V and 5 bases from J, the gap between germline ends came to 15 bases. In DNA, the CDR3 is TGCAGCGTTGTAGGGCAGGTTCCCAACGAGCAGTACTTC. Residues: CSVVGQVPNEQYF.

This chain uses TRBV20-1 with TRBJ2-4; D is unresolved. V lost 5 bases, J lost 1 base, and 9 bases lay in between. The CDR3 extends over 13 amino acids. Germline CDR1 and CDR2: DFQATT and SNEGSKA (reference sequence). In DNA, the CDR3 is TGCAGTGCTCCCTCATCGGCCAAAAACATTCAGTACTTC. It is translated as CSAPSSAKNIQYF.

The rearrangement links TRBV20-1 to TRBJ2-1; D tentatively fits TRBD1 or TRBD2 (6 bases each). This CDR3 has 12 amino acids. Per the germline V gene, CDR1 is DFQATT and CDR2 is SNEGSKA (reference sequence). With 3 bases removed from V and 12 bases from J, the gap between germline ends came to 15 bases. The chain's CDR3 is CSASDRGGWQFF. The CDR3 nucleotides read TGCAGTGCTAGTGATAGAGGGGGGTGGCAGTTCTTC.

The chain uses TRBV29-1 and TRBJ2-3, with 7 bases aligning to TRBD2. V shed 3 bases and J 3 bases; nucleotides not matched to a gene: 9. The germline V gene encodes CDR1 SQVTM and CDR2 ANQGSEA. The CDR3 totals 15 residues. Written as DNA, the CDR3 is TGCAGCGTTGAGGGCTCTAGCGGAATTACAGATACGCAGTATTTT. Protein sequence: CSVEGSSGITDTQYF.

The chain joins TRBV6-5 to TRBJ1-4; D is ambiguous. Trimming removed 2 bases from V and 4 bases from J, with 11 bases in between. Germline V gene lookup returns CDR1 MNHEY and CDR2 SVGAGI. This CDR3 contains 15 residues. The CDR3 spells CASSYGSSGNEKLFF. CDR3 in DNA: TGTGCCAGCAGTTACGGGAGCTCGGGTAATGAAAAACTGTTTTTT.

This sequence joins TRBV30 and TRBJ2-2; a weak D match, TRBD2 (5 bases). Germline V CDR1 and CDR2: GTSNPN, SVGIG (reference sequence). The CDR3 length is 14 residues. V was pared by 1 base and J by 6 bases, with 12 bases between. CDR3: CAWSGGSSPGELFF. The CDR3 nucleotides are TGTGCCTGGAGTGGTGGGAGTAGCCCCGGGGAGCTGTTTTTT. The whole variable domain, filled in from reference TRBV30 and TRBJ2-2, reads SQTIHQWPATLVQPVGSPLSLECTVEGTSNPNLYWYRQAAGRGLQLLFYSVGIGQISSEVPQNLSASRPQDRQFILSSKKLLLSDSGFYLCAWSGGSSPGELFFGEGSRLTVL.

The chain is built from TRBV20-1 and TRBJ2-7, with TRBD1 matching 10 bases. Germline lookup yields CDR1 DFQATT and CDR2 SNEGSKA (reference sequence). The junction had 8 bases not matched to a gene; V was cut back by 4 bases and J by 5 bases. The CDR3 loop spans 14 amino acids. The CDR3 loop reads CSAKAGTGVNEQYF. The CDR3 nucleotides are TGCAGTGCTAAAGCGGGGACAGGGGTAAACGAGCAGTACTTC.

This clonotype was counted a few times. The chain uses TRBV20-1 and TRBJ2-7, with 8 bases that match TRBD1. J lost 2 bases, V lost 5 bases, and 5 bases had no gene match. The CDR3 has 13 residues. CDR1 is DFQATT and CDR2 is SNEGSKA in the germline V gene (reference sequence). DNA of the CDR3: TGCAGTGCTGGAGGACAGGGAACCTACGAGCAGTACTTC. It codes for CSAGGQGTYEQYF.

This clonotype was found many times. The gene calls are TRBV12-3 or TRBV12-4 and TRBJ2-6; D might be TRBD2 (6 bases). V lost 3 bases to trimming and J lost 0 bases, with 9 bases between them. The CDR3 extends over 16 amino acids. The CDR3 coding sequence is TGTGCCAGCAGTTTGGGGGGAAACTCTGGGGCCAACGTCCTGACTTTC. It encodes CASSLGGNSGANVLTF.

In its sample, this clonotype was seen a few times. The chain recombines TRBV5-5 with TRBJ2-1; 10 nucleotides line up with TRBD1. Germline V gene data show CDR1 as SGHKS and CDR2 as YYEKEE (reference sequence). The CDR3 totals 15 residues. V shed 4 bases and J 1 base; nucleotides not matched to a gene: 2. The CDR3 DNA reads TGTGCCAGCAGCCAGGGACAGGGGTCCTACAATGAGCAGTTCTTC. This codes for CASSQGQGSYNEQFF.

This chain links TRBV10-3 with TRBJ2-2; TRBD2 is a possible D gene (7 bases). Germline loops: CDR1 ENHRY, CDR2 SYGVKD. The CDR3 covers 15 residues. V dropped 10 bases and J dropped 2 bases, with 17 bases sitting between them. CDR3 coding DNA: TGTGCCACGAGAGAGGGGGGGCCTAACACCGGGGAGCTGTTTTTT. Amino acid sequence: CATREGGPNTGELFF.